This T cell receptor (beta chain) was found in a study of STAT3 mutations in large granular lymphocyte leukemia. Study results and limitations: Suggested: STAT3 mutation was not the ancestral event for these clonal expansions. Every T-cell large granular lymphocyte leukemia patient had at least one immunodominant TCR beta clonotype. All newly emerging clones after therapy were STAT3 wild type.

A remark on this clone: Its antigen remains unidentified.

This CDR3 is built from 13 residues. Germline CDR1 and CDR2: KGHSH and LQKENI. Trimming at V came to 5 bases and at J to 5 bases, leaving 3 bases not matched to a gene. TCRbeta libraries averaged about 40,773 productive templates per sample. Sequencing was performed with immunoSEQ multiplex PCR; in TCRdb, only in-frame clones are kept and a portion is missing. The repertoire holds 20,000 to 30,000 clones, around 93% seen once, with more than 6% in the top ten. The chain links TRBV18 to TRBJ1-2; 9 bases agree with TRBD1. The sequence came from a man aged 40-49 years with T-cell large granular lymphocyte leukemia. Some clones in this sample may be carry-over from other donors' samples. The sequenced sample consisted of peripheral blood mononuclear cells. CDR3 amino acids: CASSSDRGYGYTF. The DNA for the CDR3 is TGTGCCAGCTCATCCGACAGGGGGTATGGCTACACCTTC.